The rows below give T cell receptor beta chains drawn from one sample of a study of cytomegalovirus exposure and HLA in healthy donors. Profiling relied on immunoSEQ multiplex PCR, and the TCRdb table lists in-frame clones only, not all of them. The sample consists of nearly 110,000 clones, around 85% of them appearing once. Sequences were obtained from PBMCs. The source is a man under 40 in good health and CMV-seronegative. Both conserved end residues are part of each CDR3. The D gene is left open where the match is weak. Only part of the rows carry a size: once, few, many, or a class if the clone is expanded.

v_gene: TRBV6-5; abundance: .; j_gene: TRBJ2-7; d_gene: TRBD1; CDR3nt: TGTGCCAGCAGTCAGCCGGGACAGGGGGCTCACGAGCAGTACTTC; CDR3aa: CASSQPGQGAHEQYF
v_gene: TRBV6-5; abundance: .; j_gene: TRBJ1-1; d_gene: .; CDR3nt: TGTGCCAGCAGTTACCTCGAGTGGACTGAAGCTTTCTTT; CDR3aa: CASSYLEWTEAFF
v_gene: TRBV27; abundance: few; j_gene: TRBJ2-1; d_gene: TRBD2; CDR3nt: TGTGCCAGCGGCCATTGGAGCGGGGGGGACAATGAGCAGTTCTTC; CDR3aa: CASGHWSGGDNEQFF
v_gene: TRBV13; abundance: .; j_gene: TRBJ1-2; d_gene: TRBD1; CDR3nt: TGTGCCAGCAGCTTGGGACAGTCCAACTATGGCTACACCTTC; CDR3aa: CASSLGQSNYGYTF
v_gene: TRBV5-6; abundance: .; j_gene: TRBJ2-5; d_gene: TRBD2; CDR3nt: TGTGCCAGCAGCGGGGGGACTAGCGGGGCCTGGGAGACCCAGTACTTC; CDR3aa: CASSGGTSGAWETQYF
v_gene: TRBV2; abundance: .; j_gene: TRBJ1-1; d_gene: .; CDR3nt: TGTGCCAGCCCTCCCTACAGGGCTAACACTGAAGCTTTCTTT; CDR3aa: CASPPYRANTEAFF
v_gene: TRBV6-1; abundance: .; j_gene: TRBJ2-7; d_gene: TRBD1; CDR3nt: TGTGCCAGCAGAGGGGACAGGGGCTACGAGCAGTACTTC; CDR3aa: CASRGDRGYEQYF
v_gene: TRBV29-1; abundance: .; j_gene: TRBJ1-2; d_gene: .; CDR3nt: TGCAGCGTTACACAGGGAGTCTATGGCTACACCTTC; CDR3aa: CSVTQGVYGYTF
v_gene: TRBV9; abundance: few; j_gene: TRBJ2-1; d_gene: .; CDR3nt: TGTGCCAGCAGCCCCCTACCGAATGAGCAGTTCTTC; CDR3aa: CASSPLPNEQFF
v_gene: TRBV6-5; abundance: .; j_gene: TRBJ2-5; d_gene: TRBD1; CDR3nt: TGTGCCAGCAGAGGGGGCCCCCTGGAGACCCAGTACTTC; CDR3aa: CASRGGPLETQYF
v_gene: TRBV13; abundance: .; j_gene: TRBJ2-7; d_gene: .; CDR3nt: TGTGCCAGCAGCATAGGGACAACGCGCTACGAGCAGTACTTC; CDR3aa: CASSIGTTRYEQYF
v_gene: TRBV30; abundance: .; j_gene: TRBJ2-1; d_gene: .; CDR3nt: TGTGCCTGGAGTAGAGGGGGCAATGAGCAGTTCTTC; CDR3aa: CAWSRGGNEQFF
v_gene: TRBV6-5; abundance: .; j_gene: TRBJ1-4; d_gene: .; CDR3nt: TGTGCCAGCAGCCTAACAGGGCCGAATGAAAAACTGTTTTTT; CDR3aa: CASSLTGPNEKLFF
v_gene: TRBV5-1; abundance: .; j_gene: TRBJ2-7; d_gene: TRBD1; CDR3nt: TGCGCCAGCAGCTTGGTAGGGGGCCCCTACGAGCAGTACTTC; CDR3aa: CASSLVGGPYEQYF
v_gene: TRBV5-4; abundance: .; j_gene: TRBJ1-2; d_gene: .; CDR3nt: TGTGCCAGCAGCTTTCCATCAAGCGCCAGGGCGGGCTACACCTTC; CDR3aa: CASSFPSSARAGYTF
v_gene: TRBV2; abundance: .; j_gene: TRBJ2-1; d_gene: .; CDR3nt: TGTGCCAGCAGTGAGCGGCTAGCTGTAGGTGAGCAGTTCTTC; CDR3aa: CASSERLAVGEQFF
v_gene: TRBV7-9; abundance: .; j_gene: TRBJ1-2; d_gene: .; CDR3nt: TGTGCCAGCAGCCAGGGAGGAAAGAATGGCTACACCTTC; CDR3aa: CASSQGGKNGYTF
v_gene: TRBV6-4; abundance: once; j_gene: TRBJ2-2; d_gene: TRBD2; CDR3nt: TGTGCCAGCAGTGAAAGCGGGGGGTCTAACACCGGGGAGCTGTTTTTT; CDR3aa: CASSESGGSNTGELFF